This T cell receptor (beta chain) came from a study of blood T cell repertoires in COVID-19. Study at large: The study drew acute and convalescent COVID-19 samples from the United States, Italy and Spain. PBMCs, B-cell-depleted T cells, or T cells provided the cDNA or gDNA that made up the material.

Methods used by the authors: Nucleated cell number was recorded as an estimate derived from reference gene primer amplification. This table comes from immunoSEQ multiplex PCR, and its TCRdb copy is limited to in-frame clones, with some not included. The DNA was the basis for D and trimming; V, J and clone size are from that table. The sample includes under 300,000 clones, roughly 85% of them seen just once. Germline V gene lookup returns CDR1 SGHRS and CDR2 YFSETQ. The CDR3 runs to 15 residues. With 0 bases clipped from V and 0 bases from J, the junction kept 1 base outside the gene matches. This clonotype was obtained from a woman aged 18-29 years with acute or convalescent COVID-19. The sample consisted of peripheral blood. This chain joins TRBV5-1 and TRBJ2-7, with 9 nucleotides matching TRBD2. DNA for the CDR3: TGCGCCAGCAGCTTGGGACTAGCGGACTCCTACGAGCAGTACTTC. Translation: CASSLGLADSYEQYF.